These 9 T cell receptor beta chains originate from one sample sequenced in a study of T cells after yellow fever vaccination (dated by TCRdb to about 2019). The intended sense of this specimen's treatment or condition label: live attenuated yellow fever vaccine strain. Libraries were built with 5' RACE. The sequencing machine was an Illumina HiSeq 2500. TCRdb passed the public sequencing reads through fastp at Q25 and MiXCR, retaining productive beta sequences. Rows merge per CDR3 protein into single entries with the most common DNA and genes. This sample lists over 150,000 distinct CDR3 sequences; roughly 6.2% were detected once. The ten largest account for 2.5% to 3.5% of the sample. The sequenced sample was CD4+ T cells sorted from PBMCs, obtained on the day of the first yellow fever vaccination. The source is a man aged 18-30 years who received the YFV17D yellow fever vaccine.

This chain connects TRBV12-3 or TRBV12-4 to TRBJ2-1; possibly TRBD1 for D (5 bases). V shed 0 bases and J shed 0 bases, with 9 bases lying between them. The CDR3 is 16 residues long. The CDR3 sequence is CASSLAQGSSYNEQFF. As DNA, the CDR3 is TGTGCCAGCAGTTTAGCCCAGGGAAGCTCCTACAATGAGCAGTTCTTC.

This clonotype was seen at least ten times. The chain uses TRBV18 and TRBJ2-7, with TRBD1 matching 7 bases. The J segment lost 4 bases and the V segment lost 3 bases, leaving 3 bases of the junction unmatched. The CDR3 spans 13 residues. Germline-derived CDR1 and CDR2 are KGHSH and LQKENI. The CDR3 is CASSPGQIYEQYV. In DNA form, the CDR3 reads TGTGCCAGCTCACCGGGACAGATATACGAGCAGTACGTC.

V usage is TRBV2 and J usage is TRBJ2-6; D is ambiguous. CDR1 and CDR2 (germline): SNHLY, FYNNEI. The CDR3 has 13 residues. Trimming shortened V by 8 bases and J by 0 bases, and 5 bases separated the two germline ends. The CDR3 sequence: CASEGSGANVLTF. The DNA of the CDR3 is TGTGCCAGCGAAGGCTCTGGGGCCAACGTCCTGACTTTC.

The sample holds many counts of this clonotype. The chain's CDR3 is CSAFGSDNQPQHF. In nucleotides, the CDR3 is TGCAGCGCCTTTGGGTCCGACAATCAGCCCCAGCATTTT. This chain joins TRBV20-1 and TRBJ1-5; D unclear. Germline V gene data show CDR1 as DFQATT and CDR2 as SNEGSKA (reference sequence). The CDR3 is 13 amino acids.

This clonotype has a count of ten or more. This sequence joins TRBV6-4 and TRBJ2-5; D uncertain. Trimming took off 2 bases at V and 2 bases at J, with 9 bases between the two ends. The V gene's germline CDR1 is MRHNA and CDR2 SNTAGT. CDR3 length: 14 amino acids. DNA of the CDR3: TGTGCCAGCAGTGACAGTGGTCAGCAAGAGACCCAGTACTTC. Protein sequence: CASSDSGQQETQYF.

The chain recombines TRBV12-3 or TRBV12-4 with TRBJ1-5; D not resolved. Trimming left V 5 bases short and J 9 bases short, with 11 bases between. The CDR3 is 12 amino acids. CDR3: CASSPESGPQHF. DNA for the CDR3: TGTGCCAGCAGTCCGGAGTCGGGGCCCCAGCATTTT.

This clonotype was recorded many times. The chain uses TRBV6-5 and TRBJ1-2; D not certain. In germline, CDR1 is MNHEY, CDR2 SVGAGI. There are 16 residues in the CDR3. Trimming stripped 0 bases from V and 5 bases from J, with 16 bases between. CDR3 sequence: CASSYSDGSGSYGYTF. CDR3 coding DNA: TGTGCCAGCAGTTACTCGGACGGGTCCGGGTCATATGGCTACACCTTC.

The chain recombines TRBV4-3 with TRBJ2-3, with D possibly matching TRBD2 (5 bases). Trimming took off 1 base at V and 2 bases at J, with 13 bases between the two ends. This CDR3 is 16 amino acids long. Germline V lookup: CDR1 LGHNA, CDR2 YSLEER. The CDR3 loop reads CASSQGNAGLTDTQYF. As DNA, the CDR3 is TGCGCCAGCAGCCAAGGTAACGCAGGACTCACAGATACGCAGTATTTT.

This rearrangement joins TRBV7-9 to TRBJ2-3, with 11 bases identical to TRBD2. Per germline, CDR1 SEHNR and CDR2 FQNEAQ (reference sequence). Losses at the gene ends were 3 bases for V and 6 bases for J; bases not matched to a gene: 5. CDR3 length: 15 residues. DNA for the CDR3: TGTGCCAGCAGCTTCTGGACTAGCGGGTCGGATACGCAGTATTTT. Encoded protein: CASSFWTSGSDTQYF. Drawing the rest from reference TRBV7-9 and TRBJ2-3, the complete variable domain is DTGVSQNPRHKITKRGQNVTFRCDPISEHNRLYWYRQTLGQGPEFLTYFQNEAQLEKSRLLSDRFSAERPKGSFSTLEIQRTEQGDSAMYLCASSFWTSGSDTQYFGPGTRLTVL.